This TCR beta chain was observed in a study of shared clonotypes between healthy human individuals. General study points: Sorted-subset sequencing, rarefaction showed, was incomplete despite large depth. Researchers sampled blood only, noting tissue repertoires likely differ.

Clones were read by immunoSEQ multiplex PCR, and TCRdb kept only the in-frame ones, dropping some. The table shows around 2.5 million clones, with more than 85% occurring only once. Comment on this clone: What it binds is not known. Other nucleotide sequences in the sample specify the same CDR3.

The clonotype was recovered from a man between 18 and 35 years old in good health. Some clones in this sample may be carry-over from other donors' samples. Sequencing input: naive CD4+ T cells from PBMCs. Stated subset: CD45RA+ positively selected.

For the CDR3, the DNA is TGTGCCAGCAGTGAACCGGGACAGGGGAACACTGAAGCTTTCTTT. The encoded protein is CASSEPGQGNTEAFF. The chain recombines TRBV25-1 with TRBJ1-1; TRBD1 aligns across 9 bases. This CDR3 is built from 15 residues. Germline loops: CDR1 MGHDK, CDR2 SYGVNS. With 2 bases clipped from V and 1 base from J, the junction kept 2 bases outside the gene matches. The full variable domain, completed using reference TRBV25-1 and TRBJ1-1, is EADIYQTPRYLVIGTGKKITLECSQTMGHDKMYWYQQDPGMELHLIHYSYGVNSTEKGDLSSESTVSRIRTEHFPLTLESARPSHTSQYLCASSEPGQGNTEAFFGQGTRLTVV.